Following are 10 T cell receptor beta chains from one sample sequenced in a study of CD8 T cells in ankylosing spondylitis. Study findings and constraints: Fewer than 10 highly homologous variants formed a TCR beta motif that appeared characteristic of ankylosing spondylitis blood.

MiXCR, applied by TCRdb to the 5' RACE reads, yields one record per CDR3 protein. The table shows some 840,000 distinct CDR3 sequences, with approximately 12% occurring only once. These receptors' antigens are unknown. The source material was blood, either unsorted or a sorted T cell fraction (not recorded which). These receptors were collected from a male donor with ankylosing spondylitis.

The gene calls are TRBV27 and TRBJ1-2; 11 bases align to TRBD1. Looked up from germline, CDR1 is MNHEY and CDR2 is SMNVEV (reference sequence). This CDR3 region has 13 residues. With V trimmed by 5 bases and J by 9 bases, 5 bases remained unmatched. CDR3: CASSPDRGQSYTF. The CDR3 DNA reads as TGTGCCAGCAGTCCGGACAGGGGGCAAAGCTACACCTTC.

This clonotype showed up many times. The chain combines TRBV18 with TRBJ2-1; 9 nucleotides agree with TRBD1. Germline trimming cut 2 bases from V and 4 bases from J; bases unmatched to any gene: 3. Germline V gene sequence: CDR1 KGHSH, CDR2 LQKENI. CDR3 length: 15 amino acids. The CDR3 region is CASSPGGQGYNEQFF. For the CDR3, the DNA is TGTGCCAGCTCACCAGGAGGACAGGGGTACAATGAGCAGTTCTTC.

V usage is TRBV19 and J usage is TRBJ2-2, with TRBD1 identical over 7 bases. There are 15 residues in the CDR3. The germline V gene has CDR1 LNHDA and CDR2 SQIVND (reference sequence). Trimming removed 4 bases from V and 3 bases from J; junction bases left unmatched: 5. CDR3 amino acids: CASSRGQAYTGELFF. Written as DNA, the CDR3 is TGTGCCAGTAGTAGAGGACAGGCCTACACCGGGGAGCTGTTTTTT.

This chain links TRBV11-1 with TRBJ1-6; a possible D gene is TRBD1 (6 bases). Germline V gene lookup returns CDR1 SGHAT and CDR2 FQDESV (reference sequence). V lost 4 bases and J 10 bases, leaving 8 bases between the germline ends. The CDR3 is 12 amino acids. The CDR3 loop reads CASSYRESPLHF. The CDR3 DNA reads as TGTGCCAGCAGCTACAGGGAATCACCCCTCCACTTT.

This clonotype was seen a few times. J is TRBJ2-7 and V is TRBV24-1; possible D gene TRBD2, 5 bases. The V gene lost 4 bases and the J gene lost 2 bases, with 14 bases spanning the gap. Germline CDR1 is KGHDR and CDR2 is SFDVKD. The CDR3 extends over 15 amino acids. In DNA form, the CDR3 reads TGTGCCACCAGTGACCCCGGACGGGGTGCCTACGAGCAGTACTTC. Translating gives CATSDPGRGAYEQYF.

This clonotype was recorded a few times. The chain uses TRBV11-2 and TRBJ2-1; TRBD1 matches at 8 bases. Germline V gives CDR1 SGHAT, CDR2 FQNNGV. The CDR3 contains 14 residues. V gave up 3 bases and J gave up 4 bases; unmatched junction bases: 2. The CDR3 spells CASSFYRGYNEQFF. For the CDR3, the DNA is TGTGCCAGCAGCTTTTACAGGGGGTACAATGAGCAGTTCTTC.

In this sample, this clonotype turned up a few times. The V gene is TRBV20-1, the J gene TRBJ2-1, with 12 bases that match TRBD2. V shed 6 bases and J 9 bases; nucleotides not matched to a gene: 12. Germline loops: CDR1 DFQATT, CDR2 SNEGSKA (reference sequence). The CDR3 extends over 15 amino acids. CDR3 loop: CSANGLAGSGIEQFF. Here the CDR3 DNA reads TGCAGTGCAAATGGACTAGCGGGATCCGGCATTGAGCAGTTCTTC.

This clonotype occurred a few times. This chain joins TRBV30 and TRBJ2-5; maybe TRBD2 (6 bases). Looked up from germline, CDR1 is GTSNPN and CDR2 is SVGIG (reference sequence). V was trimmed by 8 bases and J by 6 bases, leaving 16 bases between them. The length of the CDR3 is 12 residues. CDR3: CATRRGSKTQYF. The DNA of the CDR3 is TGTGCCACGAGACGGGGGTCGAAGACCCAGTACTTC. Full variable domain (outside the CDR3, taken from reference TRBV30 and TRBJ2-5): SQTIHQWPATLVQPVGSPLSLECTVEGTSNPNLYWYRQAAGRGLQLLFYSVGIGQISSEVPQNLSASRPQDRQFILSSKKLLLSDSGFYLCATRRGSKTQYFGPGTRLLVL.

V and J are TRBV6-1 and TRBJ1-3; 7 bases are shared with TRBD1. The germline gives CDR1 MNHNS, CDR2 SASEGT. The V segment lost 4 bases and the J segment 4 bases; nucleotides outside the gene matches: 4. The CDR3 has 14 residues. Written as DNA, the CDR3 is TGTGCCAGCAGTGGACAGGGCATCGGAAACACCATATATTTT. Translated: CASSGQGIGNTIYF.

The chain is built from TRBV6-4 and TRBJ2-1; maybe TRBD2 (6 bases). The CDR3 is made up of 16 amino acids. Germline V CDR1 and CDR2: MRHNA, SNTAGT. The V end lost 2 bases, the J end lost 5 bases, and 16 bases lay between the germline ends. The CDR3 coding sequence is TGTGCCAGCAGTGACCGTGGGACTCTAATCCACAATGAGCAGTTCTTC. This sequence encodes CASSDRGTLIHNEQFF.